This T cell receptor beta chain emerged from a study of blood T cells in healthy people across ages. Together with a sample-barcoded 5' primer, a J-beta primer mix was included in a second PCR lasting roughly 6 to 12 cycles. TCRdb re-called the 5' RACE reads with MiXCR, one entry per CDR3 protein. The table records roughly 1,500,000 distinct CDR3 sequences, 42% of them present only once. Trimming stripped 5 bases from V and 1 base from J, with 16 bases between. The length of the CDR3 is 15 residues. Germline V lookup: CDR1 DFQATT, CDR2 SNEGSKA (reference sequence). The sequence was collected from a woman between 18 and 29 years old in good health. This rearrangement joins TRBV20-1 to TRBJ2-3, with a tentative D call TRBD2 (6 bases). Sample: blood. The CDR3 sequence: CSAADAGLGTDTQYF. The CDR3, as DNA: TGCAGTGCTGCTGATGCGGGACTGGGCACAGATACGCAGTATTTT.